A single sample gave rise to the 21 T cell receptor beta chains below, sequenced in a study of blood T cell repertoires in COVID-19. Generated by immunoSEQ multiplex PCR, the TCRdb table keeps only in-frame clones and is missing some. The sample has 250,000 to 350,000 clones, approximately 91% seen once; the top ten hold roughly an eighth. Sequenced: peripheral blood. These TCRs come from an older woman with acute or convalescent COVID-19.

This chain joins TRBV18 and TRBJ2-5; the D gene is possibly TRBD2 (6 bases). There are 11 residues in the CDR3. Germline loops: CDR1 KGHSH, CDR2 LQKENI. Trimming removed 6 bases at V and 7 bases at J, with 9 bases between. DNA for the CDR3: TGTGCCAGCTCCCCCGGGGGGACCCAGTACTTC. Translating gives CASSPGGTQYF.

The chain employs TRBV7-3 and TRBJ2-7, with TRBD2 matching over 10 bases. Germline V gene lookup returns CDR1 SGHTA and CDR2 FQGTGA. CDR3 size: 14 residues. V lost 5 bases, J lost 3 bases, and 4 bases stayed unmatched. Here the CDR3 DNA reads TGTGCCAGCAGCCCTCTAGCGGGGGACTACGAGCAGTACTTC. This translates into CASSPLAGDYEQYF. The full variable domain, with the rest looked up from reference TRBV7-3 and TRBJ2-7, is GAGVSQTPSNKVTEKGKYVELRCDPISGHTALYWYRQSLGQGPEFLIYFQGTGAADDSGLPNDRFFAVRPEGSVSTLKIQRTERGDSAVYLCASSPLAGDYEQYFGPGTRLTVT.

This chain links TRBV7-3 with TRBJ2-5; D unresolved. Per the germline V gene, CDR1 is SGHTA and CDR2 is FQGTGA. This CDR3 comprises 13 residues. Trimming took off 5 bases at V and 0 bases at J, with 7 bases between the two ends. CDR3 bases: TGTGCCAGCAGCCCAGAATACCAAGAGACCCAGTACTTC. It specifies CASSPEYQETQYF. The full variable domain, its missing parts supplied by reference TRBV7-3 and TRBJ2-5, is GAGVSQTPSNKVTEKGKYVELRCDPISGHTALYWYRQSLGQGPEFLIYFQGTGAADDSGLPNDRFFAVRPEGSVSTLKIQRTERGDSAVYLCASSPEYQETQYFGPGTRLLVL.

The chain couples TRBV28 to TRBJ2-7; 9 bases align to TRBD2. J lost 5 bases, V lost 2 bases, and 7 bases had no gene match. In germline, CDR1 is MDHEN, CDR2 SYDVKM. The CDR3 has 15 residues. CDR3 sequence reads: CASSLTLAGRNEQYF. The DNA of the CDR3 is TGTGCCAGCAGTTTAACCCTAGCGGGAAGAAACGAGCAGTACTTC.

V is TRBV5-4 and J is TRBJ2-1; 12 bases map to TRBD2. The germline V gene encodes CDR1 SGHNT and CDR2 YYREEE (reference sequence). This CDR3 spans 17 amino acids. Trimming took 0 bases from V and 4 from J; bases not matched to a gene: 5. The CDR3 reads CASSLALAGGPYNEQFF. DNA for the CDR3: TGTGCCAGCAGCTTGGCCCTAGCGGGAGGGCCGTACAATGAGCAGTTCTTC.

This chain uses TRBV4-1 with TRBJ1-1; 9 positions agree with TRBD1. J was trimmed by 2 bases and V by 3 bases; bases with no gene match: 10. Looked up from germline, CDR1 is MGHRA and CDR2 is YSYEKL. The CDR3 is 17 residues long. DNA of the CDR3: TGCGCCAGCAGCCAGGGGTCGGGACAGGGCACAAACACTGAAGCTTTCTTT. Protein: CASSQGSGQGTNTEAFF.

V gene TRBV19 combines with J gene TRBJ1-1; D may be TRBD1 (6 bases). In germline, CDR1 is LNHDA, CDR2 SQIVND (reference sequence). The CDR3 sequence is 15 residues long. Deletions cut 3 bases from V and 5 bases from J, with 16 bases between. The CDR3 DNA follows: TGTGCCAGTAGTATGGCCGCGGGGGGGCGGACTGAAGCTTTCTTT. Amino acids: CASSMAAGGRTEAFF.

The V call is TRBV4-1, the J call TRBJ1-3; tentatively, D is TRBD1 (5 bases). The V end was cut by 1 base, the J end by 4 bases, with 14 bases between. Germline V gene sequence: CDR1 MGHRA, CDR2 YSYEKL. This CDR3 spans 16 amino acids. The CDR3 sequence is CASSQATPPGGNTIYF. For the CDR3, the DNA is TGCGCCAGCAGCCAAGCTACTCCGCCAGGGGGAAACACCATATATTTT.

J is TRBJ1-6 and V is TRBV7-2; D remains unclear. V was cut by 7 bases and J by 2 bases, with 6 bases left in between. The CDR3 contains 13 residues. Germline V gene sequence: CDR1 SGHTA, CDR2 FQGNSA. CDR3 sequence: CASTLTYNSPLHF. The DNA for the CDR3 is TGTGCCAGCACCCTTACCTATAATTCACCCCTCCACTTT. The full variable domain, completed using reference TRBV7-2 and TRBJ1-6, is GAGVSQSPSNKVTEKGKDVELRCDPISGHTALYWYRQSLGQGLEFLIYFQGNSAPDKSGLPSDRFSAERTGGSVSTLTIQRTQQEDSAVYLCASTLTYNSPLHFGNGTRLTVT.

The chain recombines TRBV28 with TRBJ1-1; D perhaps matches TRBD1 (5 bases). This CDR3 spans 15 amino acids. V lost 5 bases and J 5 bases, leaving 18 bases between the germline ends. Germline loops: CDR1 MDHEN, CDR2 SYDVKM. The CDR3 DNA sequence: TGTGCCAGCAGTCCAGGAACAGGTCTTAGGACTGAAGCTTTCTTT. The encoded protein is CASSPGTGLRTEAFF. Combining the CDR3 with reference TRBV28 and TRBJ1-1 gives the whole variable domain DVKVTQSSRYLVKRTGEKVFLECVQDMDHENMFWYRQDPGLGLRLIYFSYDVKMKEKGDIPEGYSVSREKKERFSLILESASTNQTSMYLCASSPGTGLRTEAFFGQGTRLTVV.

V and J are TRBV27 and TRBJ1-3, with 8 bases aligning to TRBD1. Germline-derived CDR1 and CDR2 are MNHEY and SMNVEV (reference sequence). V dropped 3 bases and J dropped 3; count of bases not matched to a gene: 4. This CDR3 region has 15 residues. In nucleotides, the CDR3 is TGTGCCAGCAGTTTGAACAGGGGGGTTGGAAACACCATATATTTT. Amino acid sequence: CASSLNRGVGNTIYF.

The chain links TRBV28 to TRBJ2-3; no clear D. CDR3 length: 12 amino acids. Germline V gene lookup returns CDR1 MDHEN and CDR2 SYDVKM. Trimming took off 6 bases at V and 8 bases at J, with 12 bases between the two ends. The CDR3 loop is CASSYRSGTQYF. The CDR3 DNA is TGTGCCAGCAGCTACCGGTCGGGTACGCAGTATTTT.

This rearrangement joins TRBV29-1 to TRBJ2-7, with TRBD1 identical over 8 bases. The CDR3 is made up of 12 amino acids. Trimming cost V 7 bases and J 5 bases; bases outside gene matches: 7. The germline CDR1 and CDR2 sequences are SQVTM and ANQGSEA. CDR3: CSAPDRVHEQYF. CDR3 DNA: TGCAGCGCCCCGGACAGGGTCCACGAGCAGTACTTC.

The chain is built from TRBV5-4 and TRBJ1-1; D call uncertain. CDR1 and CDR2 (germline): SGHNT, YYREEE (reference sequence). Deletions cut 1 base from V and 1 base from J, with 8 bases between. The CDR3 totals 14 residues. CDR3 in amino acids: CASSLNGPNTEAFF. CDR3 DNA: TGTGCCAGCAGCTTGAATGGGCCGAACACTGAAGCTTTCTTT.

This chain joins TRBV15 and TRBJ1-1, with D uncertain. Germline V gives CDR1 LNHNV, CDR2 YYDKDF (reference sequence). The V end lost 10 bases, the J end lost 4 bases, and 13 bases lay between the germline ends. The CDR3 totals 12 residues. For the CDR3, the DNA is TGTGCCATCGTGACCGAGGGCACTGAAGCTTTCTTT. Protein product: CAIVTEGTEAFF.

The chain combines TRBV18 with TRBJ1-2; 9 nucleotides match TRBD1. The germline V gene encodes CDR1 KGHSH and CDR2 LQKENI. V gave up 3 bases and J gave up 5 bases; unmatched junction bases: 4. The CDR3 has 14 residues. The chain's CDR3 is CASSPGQGPYGYTF. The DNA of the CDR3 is TGTGCCAGCTCACCGGGACAGGGTCCGTATGGCTACACCTTC.

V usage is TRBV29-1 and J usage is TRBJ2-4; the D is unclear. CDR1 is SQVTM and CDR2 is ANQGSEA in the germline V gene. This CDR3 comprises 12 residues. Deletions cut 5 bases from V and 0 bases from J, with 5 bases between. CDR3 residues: CSVLLAKNIQYF. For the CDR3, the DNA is TGCAGCGTTCTGTTAGCCAAAAACATTCAGTACTTC. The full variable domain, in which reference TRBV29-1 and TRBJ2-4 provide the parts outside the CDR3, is SAVISQKPSRDICQRGTSLTIQCQVDSQVTMMFWYRQQPGQSLTLIATANQGSEATYESGFVIDKFPISRPNLTFSTLTVSNMSPEDSSIYLCSVLLAKNIQYFGAGTRLSVL.

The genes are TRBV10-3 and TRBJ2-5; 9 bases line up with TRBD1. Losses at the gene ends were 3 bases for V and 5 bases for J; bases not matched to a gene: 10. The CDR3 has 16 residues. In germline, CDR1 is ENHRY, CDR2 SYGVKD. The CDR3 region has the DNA TGTGCCATCAGTGATTCTAGGGGACAGGGTTATGAGACCCAGTACTTC. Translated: CAISDSRGQGYETQYF.

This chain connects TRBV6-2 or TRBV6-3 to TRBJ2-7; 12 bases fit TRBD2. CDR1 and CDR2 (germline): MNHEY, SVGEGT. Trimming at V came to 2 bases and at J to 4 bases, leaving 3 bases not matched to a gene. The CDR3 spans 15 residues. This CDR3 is CASSYGLAGNYEQYF. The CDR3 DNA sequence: TGTGCCAGCAGTTACGGACTAGCGGGAAATTACGAGCAGTACTTC.

DNA for the CDR3: TGCGCCAGCAGTCAATTCGAGTACGAGCAGTACTTC. Its protein is CASSQFEYEQYF. The V and J genes are TRBV23-1 and TRBJ2-7; no clear D gene. TRBV23-1 is treated as an ORF (open reading frame) with a function not yet certain. The CDR3 loop spans 12 amino acids. Trimming stripped 1 base from V and 4 bases from J, with 5 bases between.

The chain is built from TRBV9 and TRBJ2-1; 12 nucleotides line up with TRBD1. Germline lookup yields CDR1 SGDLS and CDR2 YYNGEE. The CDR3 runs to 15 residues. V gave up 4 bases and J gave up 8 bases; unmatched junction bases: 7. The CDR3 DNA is TGTGCCAGCAGCCCTCGGGACAGGGGGCTGGATGAGCAGTTCTTC. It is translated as CASSPRDRGLDEQFF.